This entry lists 16 T cell receptor beta chains sequenced from one sample in a study of beta chain features in type 1 diabetes (dated by TCRdb to 2016 to 2019). Libraries were prepared through the immunoSEQ multiplex PCR assay. The entire isolated RNA was reverse transcribed using the High Capacity cDNA Reverse Transcription Kit, and thus expressed TCRB transcripts were sequenced. TCRdb carries this immuneACCESS record with in-frame sequences only. Its versions omit some clonotypes, under half of them owing to an unresolved V gene in the studies checked, with the rest unexplained. The sample table lists nearly 700,000 clones, 10% to 15% of them with a count of one. Approximately 0.02% of the sample belongs to the ten largest clones. General conclusions and limits of the study: Type 1 diabetes patients showed a moderate but significant shortening of TCRB CDR3 length in all four CD4+ subsets.

These receptors are not linked to any known antigen. The sequenced material came from naive CD4+ T cells from blood. Read against the paper, the sample's cell subset or site label means: true naive CD4+ T cells. These receptors were collected from a man between 18 and 29 years old with type 1 diabetes.

This clone was seen a few times. The rearrangement links TRBV19 to TRBJ2-6, with a possible D match to TRBD1 (6 bases). Germline-derived CDR1 and CDR2 are LNHDA and SQIVND (reference sequence). CDR3 length equals 15 residues. The ends were cut back, 7 bases at V and 2 bases at J, with 12 bases in the middle. CDR3 sequence: CASTGERAGANVLTF. For the CDR3, the DNA is TGTGCCAGTACAGGGGAAAGAGCTGGGGCCAACGTCCTGACTTTC.

The chain couples TRBV13 to TRBJ1-3; D is possibly TRBD1 (6 bases). Germline CDR1 and CDR2: PRHDT and FYEKMQ (reference sequence). Deletions cut 4 bases from V and 2 bases from J, with 27 bases between. This CDR3 has 20 amino acids. The CDR3, as DNA: TGTGCCAGCAGCTGGCAGAGGGGGACGGTCTCGGCGAATCCTGGAAACACCATATATTTT. This codes for CASSWQRGTVSANPGNTIYF.

Only a few counts were recorded for this clone. The chain joins TRBV6-6 to TRBJ1-5; D remains ambiguous. The V and J ends lost 2 bases and 5 bases respectively, with 4 bases between them. Germline V gives CDR1 MNHNY, CDR2 SVGAGI (reference sequence). The CDR3 length is 12 residues. The CDR3 DNA reads TGTGCCAGCAGTTACGACGATCAGCCCCAGCATTTT. Its translation is CASSYDDQPQHF.

The chain carries TRBV5-1 and TRBJ1-1; 7 nucleotides line up with TRBD1. CDR3 size: 15 residues. The germline CDR1 and CDR2 sequences are SGHRS and YFSETQ. With V trimmed by 2 bases and J by 4 bases, 8 bases remained unmatched. The CDR3 sequence: CASSLQGLAGTEAFF. The CDR3 nucleotides are TGCGCCAGCAGCTTACAGGGGTTGGCGGGCACTGAAGCTTTCTTT.

This clone has only a few counts. The sample has other DNA sequences that encode this CDR3 too. V is TRBV27 and J is TRBJ2-7; D is perhaps TRBD2 (5 bases). Germline V gene sequence: CDR1 MNHEY, CDR2 SMNVEV (reference sequence). There are 13 residues in the CDR3. The V gene lost 0 bases and the J gene lost 4 bases, with 7 bases spanning the gap. CDR3 loop: CASSLSRGYEQYF. CDR3 bases: TGTGCCAGCAGTTTATCTCGGGGTTACGAGCAGTACTTC.

The chain employs TRBV29-1 and TRBJ2-5, with 11 positions matching TRBD2. Germline values: CDR1 SQVTM, CDR2 ANQGSEA. V shed 5 bases, J shed 4 bases, and the junction held 0 bases outside the gene matches. CDR3 length: 12 residues. The CDR3 region has the DNA TGCAGCGTTACTAGCGGGGGAGAGACCCAGTACTTC. Translation gives CSVTSGGETQYF.

This clone has more than one count but fewer than ten. V is TRBV2 and J is TRBJ1-3; the match to TRBD1 covers 7 bases. V shed 7 bases and J 4 bases; nucleotides not matched to a gene: 10. The CDR3 length is 15 residues. Germline V gene data show CDR1 as SNHLY and CDR2 as FYNNEI. The CDR3 DNA sequence: TGTGCCAGCAACCCATCCACGGGACAGGGAAACACCATATATTTT. This sequence encodes CASNPSTGQGNTIYF.

V and J are TRBV20-1 and TRBJ1-4; no clear D. V was shortened by 4 bases and J by 7 bases, with 4 bases between the two germline ends. The CDR3 sequence is 10 residues long. The germline gives CDR1 DFQATT, CDR2 SNEGSKA (reference sequence). The CDR3 region is CSAIREKLFF. The CDR3 nucleotides are TGCAGTGCTATTCGTGAAAAACTGTTTTTT.

The J gene is TRBJ2-4, the V gene TRBV27, with a tentative D call TRBD1 (5 bases). Germline V gene data show CDR1 as MNHEY and CDR2 as SMNVEV (reference sequence). Trimming shortened V by 6 bases and J by 2 bases, and 20 bases separated the two germline ends. The CDR3 runs 17 residues. The DNA for the CDR3 is TGTGCCAGCAGCAGTTTAGTCCCAGGGATCCCCAAAAACATTCAGTACTTC. Residues: CASSSLVPGIPKNIQYF.

This clone has just a few counts. This CDR3 is also generated by other DNA sequences in the sample. V is TRBV30 and J is TRBJ1-2, with D unresolved. The CDR3 extends over 11 amino acids. Germline V gene data show CDR1 as GTSNPN and CDR2 as SVGIG (reference sequence). Trimming pared 1 base from V and 8 bases from J, leaving 8 bases between. The CDR3: CAWSGGLGYTF. CDR3 sequence (DNA): TGTGCCTGGAGTGGAGGGTTGGGCTACACCTTC.

In its sample, this clone was seen a few times. CDR3 protein: CASSSWETQYF. Written as DNA, the CDR3 is TGTGCCAGCAGTTCCTGGGAGACCCAGTACTTC. V usage is TRBV28 and J usage is TRBJ2-5; D is ambiguous. Germline lookup yields CDR1 MDHEN and CDR2 SYDVKM. The V and J ends lost 4 bases and 5 bases respectively, with 5 bases between them. The length of the CDR3 is 11 residues. The full variable domain, its missing parts supplied by reference TRBV28 and TRBJ2-5, is DVKVTQSSRYLVKRTGEKVFLECVQDMDHENMFWYRQDPGLGLRLIYFSYDVKMKEKGDIPEGYSVSREKKERFSLILESASTNQTSMYLCASSSWETQYFGPGTRLLVL.

The chain employs TRBV18 and TRBJ2-7; no reliable D call. The CDR3 consists of 15 residues. Between the trimmed V and J ends, which lost 4 bases and 0 bases, there was a span of 13 bases. Germline CDR1 reads KGHSH; CDR2 reads LQKENI. CDR3 DNA: TGTGCCAGCTCACGGCAGGCCATTCACTCCTACGAGCAGTACTTC. Translated: CASSRQAIHSYEQYF.

The V and J genes are TRBV11-2 and TRBJ2-7; either TRBD1 or TRBD2 may supply D (5 bases each). This CDR3 region has 15 residues. Germline-derived CDR1 and CDR2 are SGHAT and FQNNGV. Trimming removed 5 bases from V and 2 bases from J, with 16 bases in between. CDR3 sequence: CASSLSGTDPYEQYF. CDR3 in DNA: TGTGCCAGCAGCCTCTCCGGGACGGACCCCTACGAGCAGTACTTC.

There are a few counts of this clone. The J gene is TRBJ1-5, the V gene TRBV14; possible D gene TRBD1, 5 bases. CDR1 and CDR2 (germline): SGHDN, FVKESK. The CDR3 loop spans 15 amino acids. V was pared by 1 base and J by 1 base, with 8 bases between. The CDR3 is CASSQVGGSNQPQHF. The CDR3 DNA follows: TGTGCCAGCAGCCAAGTGGGGGGGAGCAATCAGCCCCAGCATTTT.

The rearrangement uses TRBV29-1 and TRBJ1-6; possible D gene TRBD1, 6 bases. Germline CDR1 is SQVTM and CDR2 is ANQGSEA. Trimming took off 7 bases at V and 6 bases at J, with 13 bases between the two ends. The CDR3 loop spans 13 amino acids. For the CDR3, the DNA is TGCAGCGCTAAACAGGGACCTAATTCACCCCTCCACTTT. Protein sequence: CSAKQGPNSPLHF. The full variable domain, rest sourced from reference TRBV29-1 and TRBJ1-6, is SAVISQKPSRDICQRGTSLTIQCQVDSQVTMMFWYRQQPGQSLTLIATANQGSEATYESGFVIDKFPISRPNLTFSTLTVSNMSPEDSSIYLCSAKQGPNSPLHFGNGTRLTVT.

The V and J genes are TRBV5-4 and TRBJ2-7, with 8 nucleotides matching TRBD2. This CDR3 comprises 15 residues. Germline V gives CDR1 SGHNT, CDR2 YYREEE (reference sequence). V shed 3 bases, J shed 0 bases, and the junction held 5 bases outside the gene matches. CDR3 bases: TGTGCCAGCAGCTCCAGCGGGGGCCCCTCCTACGAGCAGTACTTC. Translated: CASSSSGGPSYEQYF.